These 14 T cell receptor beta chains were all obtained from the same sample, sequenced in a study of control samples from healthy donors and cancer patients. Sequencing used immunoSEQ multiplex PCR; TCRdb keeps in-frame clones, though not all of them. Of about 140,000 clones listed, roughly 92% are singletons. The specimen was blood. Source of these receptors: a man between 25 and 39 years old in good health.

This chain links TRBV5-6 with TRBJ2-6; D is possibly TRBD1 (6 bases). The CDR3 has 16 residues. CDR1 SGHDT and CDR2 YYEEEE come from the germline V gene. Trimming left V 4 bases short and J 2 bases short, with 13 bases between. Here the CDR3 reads CASSATHRAGANVLTF. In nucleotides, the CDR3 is TGTGCCAGCAGCGCCACCCACAGGGCTGGGGCCAACGTCCTGACTTTC. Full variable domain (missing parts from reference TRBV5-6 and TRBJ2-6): DAGVTQSPTHLIKTRGQQVTLRCSPKSGHDTVSWYQQALGQGPQFIFQYYEEEERQRGNFPDRFSGHQFPNYSSELNVNALLLGDSALYLCASSATHRAGANVLTFGAGSRLTVL.

The CDR3 protein is CASRQAGNNEQFF. The CDR3 bases are TGTGCCAGCAGACAAGCGGGAAACAATGAGCAGTTCTTC. The gene calls are TRBV6-4 and TRBJ2-1; 7 nucleotides align to TRBD2. V dropped 6 bases and J dropped 5; count of bases not matched to a gene: 4. This CDR3 has 13 residues. Germline V lookup: CDR1 MRHNA, CDR2 SNTAGT.

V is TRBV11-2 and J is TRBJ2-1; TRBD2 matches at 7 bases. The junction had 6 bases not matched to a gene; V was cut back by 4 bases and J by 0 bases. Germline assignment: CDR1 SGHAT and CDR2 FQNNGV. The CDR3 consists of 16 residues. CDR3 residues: CASSSSGTSSYNEQFF. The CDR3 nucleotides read TGTGCCAGCAGCTCCAGCGGGACGAGCTCCTACAATGAGCAGTTCTTC.

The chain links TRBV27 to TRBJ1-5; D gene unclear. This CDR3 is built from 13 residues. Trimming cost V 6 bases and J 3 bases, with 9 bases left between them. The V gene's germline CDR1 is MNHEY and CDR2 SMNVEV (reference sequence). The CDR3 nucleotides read TGTGCCAGCAGATCTCTCTACAATCAGCCCCAGCATTTT. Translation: CASRSLYNQPQHF.

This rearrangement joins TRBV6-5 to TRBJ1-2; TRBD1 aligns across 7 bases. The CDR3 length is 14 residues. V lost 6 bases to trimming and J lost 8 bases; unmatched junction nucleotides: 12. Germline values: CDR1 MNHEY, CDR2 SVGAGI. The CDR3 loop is CASRSPDRQYGYTF. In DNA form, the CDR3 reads TGTGCCAGCAGATCACCGGACAGGCAGTACGGCTACACCTTC.

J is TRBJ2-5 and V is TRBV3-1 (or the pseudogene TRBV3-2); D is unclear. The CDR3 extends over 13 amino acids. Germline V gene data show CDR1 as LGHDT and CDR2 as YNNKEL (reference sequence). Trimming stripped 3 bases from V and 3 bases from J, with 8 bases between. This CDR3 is CASSHWSEETQYF. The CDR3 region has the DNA TGTGCCAGCAGCCATTGGTCGGAAGAGACCCAGTACTTC.

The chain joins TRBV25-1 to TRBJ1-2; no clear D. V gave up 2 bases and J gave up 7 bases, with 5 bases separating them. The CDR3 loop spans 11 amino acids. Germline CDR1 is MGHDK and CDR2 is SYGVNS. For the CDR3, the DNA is TGTGCCAGCAGTGAAGGTTCTGGCTACACCTTC. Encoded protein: CASSEGSGYTF.

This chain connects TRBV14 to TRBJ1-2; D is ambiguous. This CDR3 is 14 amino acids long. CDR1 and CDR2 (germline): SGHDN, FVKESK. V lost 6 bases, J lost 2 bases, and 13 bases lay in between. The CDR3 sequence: CASRHSSGNYGYTF. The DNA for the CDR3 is TGTGCCAGCAGACACTCGTCTGGAAACTATGGCTACACCTTC.

CDR3: CASSLMRGANEQYF. Written as DNA, the CDR3 is TGTGCCAGCAGTTTGATGAGGGGCGCCAACGAGCAGTACTTC. The rearrangement joins TRBV27 to TRBJ2-7; D possibly uses TRBD1 or TRBD2 (5 bases each). This CDR3 region has 14 residues. Germline CDR1 is MNHEY and CDR2 is SMNVEV (reference sequence). V was cut by 3 bases and J by 5 bases, with 14 bases left in between.

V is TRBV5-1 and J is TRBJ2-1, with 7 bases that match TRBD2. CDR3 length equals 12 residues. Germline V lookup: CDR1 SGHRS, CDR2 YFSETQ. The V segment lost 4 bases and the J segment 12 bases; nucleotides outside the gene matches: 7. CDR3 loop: CASSPLWGGQFF. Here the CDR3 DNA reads TGCGCCAGCAGCCCTTTGTGGGGGGGGCAGTTCTTC.

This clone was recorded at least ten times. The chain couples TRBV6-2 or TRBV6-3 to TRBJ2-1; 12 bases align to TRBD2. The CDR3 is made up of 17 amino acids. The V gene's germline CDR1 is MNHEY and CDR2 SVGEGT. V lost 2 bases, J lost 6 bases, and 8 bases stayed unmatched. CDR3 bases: TGTGCCAGCAGTTACCTCCTAGGACTAGCGGGGTCCAATGAGCAGTTCTTC. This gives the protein CASSYLLGLAGSNEQFF.

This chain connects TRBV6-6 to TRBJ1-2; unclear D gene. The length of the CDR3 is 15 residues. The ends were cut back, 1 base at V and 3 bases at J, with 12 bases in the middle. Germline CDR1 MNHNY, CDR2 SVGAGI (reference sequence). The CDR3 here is CASSYFLKVDYGYTF. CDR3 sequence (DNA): TGTGCCAGCAGTTACTTCTTAAAGGTGGACTATGGCTACACCTTC.

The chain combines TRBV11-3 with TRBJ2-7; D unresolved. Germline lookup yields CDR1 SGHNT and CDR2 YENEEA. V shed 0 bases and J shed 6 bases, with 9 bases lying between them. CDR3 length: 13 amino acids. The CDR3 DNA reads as TGTGCCAGCAGCTTAGATCTGGCATCCGAGCAGTACTTC. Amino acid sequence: CASSLDLASEQYF.

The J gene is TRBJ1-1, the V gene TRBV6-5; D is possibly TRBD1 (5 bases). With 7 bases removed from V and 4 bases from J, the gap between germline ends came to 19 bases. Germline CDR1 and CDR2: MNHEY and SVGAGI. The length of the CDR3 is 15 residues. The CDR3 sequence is CASISALGGGTEAFF. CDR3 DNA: TGTGCCAGCATTTCGGCCCTAGGTGGGGGCACTGAAGCTTTCTTT.